This is a list of T cell receptor beta chains from one sample in a study of T cell repertoires in cytomegalovirus infection. TCRdb fed the reads into MiXCR, producing one record per CDR3 protein. The sample carries around 750,000 distinct CDR3 sequences, roughly 33% recorded once. For these receptors, no antigen is known. Sample: cultured CD8+ T cells from PBMCs, taken from culture after CMV antigen stimulation. These receptors originate from a human donor in good health (CMV status not recorded). Some clones in this sample may be carry-over from other donors' samples. Each CDR3 is given with its conserved first and last residue. The D gene is left open where the match is weak. The size field is filled for only some rows; it gives once, few, many or a size class.

v_gene	abundance	d_gene	j_gene	CDR3nt	CDR3aa
TRBV7-6	.	TRBD1	TRBJ2-7	TGTGCCAGCAGCTTAACAGGCGGGACAGGGGGAATACGCGAGCAGTACTTC	CASSLTGGTGGIREQYF
TRBV2	.	.	TRBJ1-2	TGTGCCAGCAATGGCAGGATTGCGCGCGGCTACACCTTC	CASNGRIARGYTF
TRBV6-5	few	.	TRBJ2-7	TGTGCCAGCAGTTACGCCCTGACGGCCTACGAGCAGTACTTC	CASSYALTAYEQYF
TRBV27	few	TRBD1	TRBJ2-5	TGTGCCAGCAGTCCTTGGACAGGGGGCGAGACCCAGTACTTC	CASSPWTGGETQYF
TRBV7-9	.	TRBD1	TRBJ1-2	TGTGCCACTCGCCCGGACAGGGAGTATTATGGCTACACCTTC	CATRPDREYYGYTF
TRBV5-6	few	TRBD1	TRBJ2-2	TGTGCCAGCAGCCGGAGGACAGGGGGCAAGAGGGCCGGGGAGCTGTTTTTT	CASSRRTGGKRAGELFF
TRBV5-4	.	TRBD1	TRBJ1-4	TGTGTCAGCAGCCAAGGACAGGCTGAAAAACTGTTTTTT	CVSSQGQAEKLFF
TRBV7-9	few	TRBD1	TRBJ1-4	TGTGCCAGCAGCTTAGACCCTGGGACAGGGGGCTTGTCGGATGAAAAACTGTTTTTT	CASSLDPGTGGLSDEKLFF
TRBV7-6	.	.	TRBJ1-1	TGTGCCAGCACCTCGTTACACACTGAAGCTTTCTTT	CASTSLHTEAFF
TRBV4-1	many	TRBD1	TRBJ1-6	TGCGCCAGCAGCCAAGAGGGACAGGGTCCCTACAATTCACCCCTCCACTTT	CASSQEGQGPYNSPLHF
TRBV12-3/TRBV12-4	few	.	TRBJ1-2	TGTGCCAGCAGCTCTGTTAGGTCCGATGGCTACACCTTC	CASSSVRSDGYTF
TRBV7-9	.	.	TRBJ1-2	TGTGCCAGCCTATCCTCTCGACGACAGAATCTTGGCTACACCTTC	CASLSSRRQNLGYTF
TRBV6-6	few	.	TRBJ1-1	TGTGCCAGCAGCTTCAGCTATGGCGGCACTGAAGCTTTCTTT	CASSFSYGGTEAFF